The sequence of this TCR beta chain was determined in a study of T cells in women clearing cervical HPV infection. The study's findings and limits: Associations may precede or follow infection; HPV-specific or memory T cells were not isolated.

Produced via immunoSEQ multiplex PCR; TCRdb's table is partial and in-frame only. The sample includes approximately 16,000 clones. Germline V gene sequence: CDR1 MDHEN, CDR2 SYDVKM. CDR3 size: 13 residues. V shed 7 bases and J 3 bases; nucleotides not matched to a gene: 5. A note on this clone: The target antigen is unknown. The missing CDR3 end, 3 residues past where the read stops, is filled in from the germline J gene.

This clonotype was obtained from a woman aged 18-70 years with a cervical HPV16 infection that either progressed to CIN3+ or cleared (not recorded which). This sequence joins TRBV28 and TRBJ2-5; 7 bases match TRBD1. The specimen was blood buffy coat. CDR3 DNA (partial): TGTGCCAGCATAGGGGGCAGGGAAGAGACC. Translation gives CASIGGREET. The whole CDR3 sequence reads CASIGGREETQYF.